This T cell receptor beta chain was obtained from a study of control samples from healthy donors and cancer patients. CDR1 is SNHLY, CDR2 FYNNEI, per germline. This CDR3 is built from 13 residues. V gave up 8 bases and J gave up 2 bases, with 10 bases separating them. Sequencing used immunoSEQ multiplex PCR; TCRdb keeps in-frame clones, though not all of them. The sample consists of 95,000 to 150,000 clones, over 75% of them appearing once. This clone was counted a few times. Sequencing was performed on blood. This TCR came from a man aged 18 to 35 in good health. The chain uses TRBV2 and TRBJ2-1; D perhaps matches TRBD2 (6 bases). The CDR3 nucleotides read TGTGCCAGCCGGGACTCGACCTACAATGAGCAGTTCTTC. This translates into CASRDSTYNEQFF.